This T cell receptor beta chain originates from a study of radiotherapy plus CTLA-4 blockade in lung cancer. Study-wide context: Disease control was seen in about 30% of patients, objective responses in 15% to 20%. Study conclusions and caveats: The study found tumor-derived TCR clones expanded in blood after radiotherapy plus ipilimumab.

The protocol was immunoSEQ multiplex PCR, while the TCRdb copy is restricted to in-frame clones and leaves out a portion. The top ten hold 5% to 5.5% of the sample, which has about 120,000 clones, roughly 74% seen once. For this clone: Antigen unknown.

The CDR3 spans 13 residues. Germline loops: CDR1 LNHDA, CDR2 SQIVND (reference sequence). V lost 7 bases and J lost 0, with 7 bases in between. The J gene is TRBJ1-5, the V gene TRBV19; possible D gene TRBD1, 6 bases. This clonotype was obtained from a human donor with non-small cell lung cancer who had a partial response to radiotherapy plus ipilimumab. This sample comprised peripheral blood, obtained from a patient treated with radiotherapy plus ipilimumab. DNA of the CDR3: TGTGCCAGTAAGGGGGTTAGCAATCAGCCCCAGCATTTT. Its protein is CASKGVSNQPQHF. Based on the CDR3 plus reference TRBV19 and TRBJ1-5, the full variable domain is DGGITQSPKYLFRKEGQNVTLSCEQNLNHDAMYWYRQDPGQGLRLIYYSQIVNDFQKGDIAEGYSVSREKKESFPLTVTSAQKNPTAFYLCASKGVSNQPQHFGDGTRLSIL.